This T cell receptor beta chain was sequenced in a study of shared T cell receptors in the human thymus (dated by TCRdb to the early 2020s). As for the study more broadly: The study examined how the human thymus generates shared, self-reactive T-cell receptor alpha chains.

Receptor libraries were prepared by the immunoSEQ multiplex PCR assay. TCRdb stores this immuneACCESS table with in-frame sequences only. Part of the clones is absent; in the studies checked, under half of the shortfall reflects unresolved V genes, and no reason is known for the rest. For this sample the table gives roughly 660,000 clones, of which around nine tenths were detected only once. 0.0095% to 0.013% of the sample goes to the ten largest clones. Comment on this clone: Its antigen remains unidentified. Base qualities are not at hand, and no much larger clone is one base apart.

The cysteine opens and the phenylalanine closes a CDR3 of 15 amino acids. The DNA shown is the 45-base CDR3, in frame from base 1. V lost 5 bases and J lost 2 bases, and the count of bases not matched to a germline gene is 3. CDR1 SGHNT and CDR2 YENEEA were looked up in the germline V gene. This same sample was also taken into another study, of human thymus T cells. The second study's authors report: Donors were immunologically healthy infants undergoing open corrective cardiac surgery for congenital heart defects in Finland. The thymus tissue came from surgical resects taken out during corrective cardiac surgery. Biased V and J gene segment usage appeared to be present in both thymic and peripheral blood repertoires. According to the related research, thymic TCR repertoires were highly overlapping among unrelated individuals. The study described the TCR alpha and beta repertoires in fewer than 10 infant thymus samples and four matching peripheral blood samples. Donor ages ranged from about 7 to 244 days, and the cohort comprised six male and a couple of female infants. After being mechanically released from the tissue, thymocytes were kept at -70 degrees C in pellets of roughly 10-33 million cells. A QIAsymphony instrument was used to extract genomic DNA from the frozen cell pellets. Using the immunoSEQ multiplex PCR assay, the TCRB and TCRAD loci were amplified from a standardized quantity of quality-controlled genomic DNA. The amplicons covered the V(D)J region and were long enough to include the CDR3 and to identify the V and J genes. Through the commercial immunoSEQ service, the amplicons were sequenced on an Illumina platform. Primer bias and sequencing errors were corrected using previously described methods, and TCRAD and TCRB definitions followed the IMGT database. Analysis of the repertoires was done with immunoSEQ Analyzer 3.0 and VDJTools and included basic statistics, V/J segment usage, diversity estimates, rarefaction and pairwise overlap. To estimate diversity, the Chao1, ChaoE, Efron-Thisted, Shannon and inverse Simpson indices were applied, and diversity was also estimated on datasets down-sampled to the smallest sample. Repertoire overlap was assessed by strict matching of CDR3 nucleotide sequence, V gene and J gene, and clustering was done by Jaccard-based multidimensional scaling. On average, thymus samples yielded approximately 780,000 unique TCRB clonotypes, whereas blood samples yielded roughly 80,000.

The sequencing sample was made of thymocytes. The receptor was derived from a boy younger than two with a congenital heart defect. Donor details come from another sample of the same person, matched by shared clones. This chain is built from TRBV11-3 and TRBJ2-1, with 10 middle bases fitting TRBD2. In nucleotide form, the sequence is TGTGCCAGCAGCCCGAGCGGGAGGGCCTACAATGAGCAGTTCTTC. The translation is CASSPSGRAYNEQFF.